These 6 T cell receptor beta chains share one sample of origin, sequenced in a study of metastatic and nonmetastatic thyroid tumors. No patient had received any treatment before thyroid surgery. MiXCR was used by TCRdb to re-call the PCR reads. The table shows 30,000 to 35,000 clones, with over 15% occurring only once. The sequenced sample consisted of blood. The receptors were sampled from a female donor with papillary thyroid cancer or a benign thyroid nodule (not recorded which). Some clones in this sample may be carry-over from other donors' samples.

This clone has a handful of counts. The V call is TRBV2, the J call TRBJ2-5; D not certain. This CDR3 is built from 14 residues. Germline-derived CDR1 and CDR2 are SNHLY and FYNNEI. V gave up 4 bases and J gave up 8 bases, with 17 bases separating them. The CDR3 DNA reads as TGTGCCAGCAGTGGAACTGGGTCCGTAGATACCCAGTACTTC. Amino acid sequence: CASSGTGSVDTQYF.

This clone was seen repeatedly, ten times or more. A much larger clone sits a single nucleotide away, making a read error possible. Other DNA sequences in this sample translate to the same CDR3. The chain employs TRBV10-3 and TRBJ1-5; TRBD1 agrees at 7 bases. The V and J ends lost 7 bases and 7 bases, in that order; junction bases with no gene match: 10. Germline CDR1 ENHRY, CDR2 SYGVKD. The CDR3 has 14 residues. CDR3: CAINSGTDNQPQHF. The CDR3 bases are TGTGCCATCAATTCTGGGACAGACAACCAGCCCCAGCATTTT.

This clone has ten or more counts. The J gene is TRBJ2-3, the V gene TRBV5-1; 12 nucleotides match TRBD1. The CDR3 sequence is 15 residues long. Trimming removed 7 bases from V and 4 bases from J; junction bases left unmatched: 7. The germline gives CDR1 SGHRS, CDR2 YFSETQ. The CDR3: CASRRDRGLPDTQYF. The CDR3 nucleotides are TGCGCCAGCCGACGGGACAGGGGGCTTCCAGATACGCAGTATTTT.

This clone was seen repeatedly, ten times or more. The V call is TRBV19, the J call TRBJ2-1, with a possible D match to TRBD2 (7 bases). Germline lookup yields CDR1 LNHDA and CDR2 SQIVND (reference sequence). The CDR3 loop spans 16 amino acids. V was cut by 4 bases and J by 2 bases, with 15 bases left in between. Written as DNA, the CDR3 is TGTGCCAGTAGTACTCCGGGGGGCGGAGCCTACAATGAGCAGTTCTTC. As protein: CASSTPGGGAYNEQFF.

J is TRBJ1-5 and V is TRBV20-1; D is unresolved. The CDR3 covers 16 residues. The germline V and J ends were trimmed by 6 bases and 5 bases, with 23 bases remaining between them. Germline V gives CDR1 DFQATT, CDR2 SNEGSKA (reference sequence). The CDR3 DNA follows: TGCAGTGCGAATACGATAGCGGGAGGATTTGATCAGCCCCAGCATTTT. The encoded protein is CSANTIAGGFDQPQHF.

This clone has at least ten counts. This chain links TRBV7-2 with TRBJ2-3; a weak D match, TRBD2 (6 bases). V was trimmed by 5 bases and J by 1 base, leaving 13 bases between them. CDR1 is SGHTA and CDR2 is FQGNSA in the germline V gene. This CDR3 comprises 15 residues. CDR3 in amino acids: CASSVREMRTDTQYF. The CDR3 DNA follows: TGTGCCAGCAGCGTACGGGAGATGCGCACAGATACGCAGTATTTT.